The 11 T cell receptor beta chains in this list originate from one sample, sequenced in a study of OX40 agonist ivuxolimab in advanced cancers. Assay: immunoSEQ multiplex PCR; the TCRdb copy retains only in-frame clones and omits some. The table has just over 95,000 clones, 90% seen once. The sample in question was CD4+ or CD8+ T cells sorted from blood, obtained in a trial of the OX40 agonist ivuxolimab. These receptors were obtained from an adult with an advanced solid tumor such as melanoma, head and neck, liver or kidney cancer.

This chain connects TRBV28 to TRBJ1-3; the D is unclear. The CDR3 totals 14 residues. Trimming took 8 bases from V and 0 from J, leaving 11 bases between them. Per germline, CDR1 MDHEN and CDR2 SYDVKM. CDR3: CASQFDTSGNTIYF. DNA of the CDR3: TGTGCCAGCCAATTCGATACCTCTGGAAACACCATATATTTT.

The chain is built from TRBV10-1 and TRBJ2-5; D perhaps matches TRBD2 (6 bases). The germline V gene has CDR1 WNHNN and CDR2 SYGVQD (reference sequence). The CDR3 is 13 amino acids. V was clipped by 6 bases and J by 3 bases, with 11 bases between them. In nucleotides, the CDR3 is TGCGCCAGCAGCCCCGGGACTGAAGAGACCCAGTACTTC. Translating gives CASSPGTEETQYF.

This chain connects TRBV9 to TRBJ1-2, with D possibly matching TRBD1 (6 bases). CDR1 is SGDLS and CDR2 is YYNGEE in the germline V gene. Trimming pared 0 bases from V and 2 bases from J, leaving 14 bases between. The CDR3 covers 16 residues. CDR3 bases: TGTGCCAGCAGCGTAGGTCCGGGGGCAGGCAACTATGGCTACACCTTC. Amino acids: CASSVGPGAGNYGYTF. Full variable domain (missing parts from reference TRBV9 and TRBJ1-2): DSGVTQTPKHLITATGQRVTLRCSPRSGDLSVYWYQQSLDQGLQFLIQYYNGEERAKGNILERFSAQQFPDLHSELNLSSLELGDSALYFCASSVGPGAGNYGYTFGSGTRLTVV.

The V gene is TRBV5-1, the J gene TRBJ2-1; D unclear. V gave up 2 bases and J gave up 6 bases, with 12 bases separating them. The CDR3 is 14 residues long. The V gene's germline CDR1 is SGHRS and CDR2 YFSETQ. The CDR3 DNA sequence: TGCGCCAGCAGCTTTATGACGAGTAGCAATGAGCAGTTCTTC. Protein product: CASSFMTSSNEQFF.

V gene TRBV30 combines with J gene TRBJ2-7; 12 bases are shared with TRBD2. This CDR3 region has 17 residues. V was clipped by 3 bases and J by 5 bases; unmatched bases: 14. Germline CDR1 GTSNPN, CDR2 SVGIG (reference sequence). CDR3 protein: CAWRNWLAGGSRDEQYF. The CDR3 nucleotides are TGTGCCTGGAGAAACTGGCTAGCGGGAGGGTCCCGGGACGAGCAGTACTTC.

In this sample, this clone turned up once. The chain links TRBV19 to TRBJ1-4; the match to TRBD1 covers 8 bases. Germline CDR1 reads LNHDA; CDR2 reads SQIVND (reference sequence). V gave up 5 bases and J gave up 5 bases; unmatched junction bases: 7. CDR3 size: 15 residues. CDR3 DNA: TGTGCCAGTAGTGGAACAGGGGGTGCGAATGAAAAACTGTTTTTT. Residues: CASSGTGGANEKLFF.

This clone was observed once. The chain uses TRBV19 and TRBJ1-2; possibly TRBD1 for D (5 bases). Trimming took off 4 bases at V and 4 bases at J, with 19 bases between the two ends. CDR3 length equals 16 residues. The V gene's germline CDR1 is LNHDA and CDR2 SQIVND (reference sequence). The CDR3 loop is CASSRNPGDGGYGYTF. In nucleotides, the CDR3 is TGTGCCAGTAGTAGAAACCCGGGGGACGGAGGCTATGGCTACACCTTC. Combining the CDR3 with reference TRBV19 and TRBJ1-2 gives the whole variable domain DGGITQSPKYLFRKEGQNVTLSCEQNLNHDAMYWYRQDPGQGLRLIYYSQIVNDFQKGDIAEGYSVSREKKESFPLTVTSAQKNPTAFYLCASSRNPGDGGYGYTFGSGTRLTVV.

This chain uses TRBV7-6 with TRBJ2-7; the match to TRBD2 covers 10 bases. V trimming: 0 bases; J trimming: 3 bases; junction bases outside the gene matches: 5. The CDR3 runs to 16 residues. Germline lookup yields CDR1 SGHVS and CDR2 FNYEAQ. CDR3 sequence: CASSLASSGSIYEQYF. DNA of the CDR3: TGTGCCAGCAGCTTAGCCTCTAGCGGGAGTATCTACGAGCAGTACTTC.

This rearrangement joins TRBV7-9 to TRBJ2-7, with D perhaps matching TRBD1 or TRBD2 (5 bases each). The CDR3 is 13 amino acids. V lost 1 base to trimming and J lost 11 bases, with 15 bases between them. CDR1 and CDR2 (germline): SEHNR, FQNEAQ (reference sequence). Written as DNA, the CDR3 is TGTGCCAGCAGCTTAGGTACCGGGACGGTGGAGTACTTC. Encoded protein: CASSLGTGTVEYF.

The genes are TRBV5-1 and TRBJ2-2, with TRBD2 as a possible D gene (5 bases). CDR1 is SGHRS, CDR2 YFSETQ, per germline. The CDR3 totals 14 residues. V gave up 5 bases and J gave up 4 bases, with 12 bases separating them. CDR3 protein: CASRPGSPTGELFF. In DNA form, the CDR3 reads TGCGCCAGCAGGCCGGGGAGCCCCACCGGGGAGCTGTTTTTT.

V is TRBV6-5 and J is TRBJ2-2; TRBD1 matches at 8 bases. The CDR3 totals 14 residues. CDR1 is MNHEY and CDR2 is SVGAGI in the germline V gene. V lost 6 bases and J lost 4; bases outside the gene matches: 4. CDR3 coding DNA: TGTGCCAGCAGACGGACAGGGCCCACCGGGGAGCTGTTTTTT. Protein sequence: CASRRTGPTGELFF.